This entry features one T cell receptor (beta chain) sequence. This clonotype was counted ten times or more. The antigen it recognizes is unknown. The input lacks base qualities; no much larger clone sits a single base away. This entry is derived from a study of T cells in Graves' hyperthyroidism and ophthalmopathy (dated by TCRdb to about 2019). In terms of the full investigation: Peripheral blood samples were taken at the time of initial diagnosis, prior to any treatment. According to the paper, TCR Vbeta CDR3 sequencing was carried out on about 140 peripheral blood samples, which came from 40 to 45 ophthalmopathy, 70 to 80 hyperthyroidism and 17 progressor patients. A discovery cohort of approximately 97 patients, approximately 44 with Graves' ophthalmopathy and approximately 55 with stable Graves' hyperthyroidism, was used to find distinguishing TCR V-J signatures. In roughly six Graves' hyperthyroidism patients, the study also compared T-cell repertoires from thyroid tissue with T-cell repertoires from blood. For training and testing, the 100 or so patients in the discovery cohort were randomly divided in a 7:3 ratio. Whether ophthalmopathy could be predicted prospectively was tested in an independent validation cohort made up of approximately 19 hyperthyroidism patients plus 17 patients who later progressed to ophthalmopathy. Following sampling, methimazole starting at 30 mg daily was given to hyperthyroidism patients, and high-dose intravenous methylprednisolone was given to ophthalmopathy patients. The paper's findings and limits, for the study overall: A 13 V-J signature model separated ophthalmopathy from stable hyperthyroidism, with approximately 87% sensitivity and about 81% specificity in cross-validation and 80%/75% in testing. In validation, progression to ophthalmopathy was predicted by the model with around 71% sensitivity and 72.22% specificity, a median of approximately 6.5 months before onset. No statistical method was used to fix the sample size in advance, and group allocation was not hidden from the investigators. Most expanded thyroid clonotypes (frequency above 0.001) were also found in blood, which suggests that blood repertoires may mirror thyroid immune responses.

TCR beta CDR3 regions were amplified from RNA transcripts. For the first round of RT-PCR on the TCR CDR3, the HTBI primer set was used together with the Qiagen OneStep RT-PCR kit. A second multiplex PCR round built the libraries, followed by size selection and purification. Libraries were sequenced paired-end with 100 bp reads on an Illumina HiSeq2000. For the original study's pipeline: SOAPnuke was used to process the raw data, with reads discarded if the reads contained adapters or uncalled bases, had a mean Phred below 15, or lacked an exact constant-primer or identifier match. COPE v1.2.5 was used to merge high-quality paired reads, and clonotypes were defined as unique nucleotide sequences. MiTCR v1.1 was used to align clonotypes to the IMGT TRBV, TRBD and TRBJ reference segments. The analysis included only V-J combinations with a frequency above 0.0001, which together covered roughly 99% of the repertoires. A TCS score was defined as the ratio of F50 (clonal expansion) to E x V (chaos), with BLOSUM62-based TCRdist applied between CDR3 peptides within each V-J. Welch's t-statistics and random forest reduced just over 500 V-J features to roughly 13, which were used in a naive Bayes classifier (R e1071). TCRdb reprocessing: public reads trimmed at Q25 with fastp, clones called with MiXCR, in-frame beta chains kept. Rows are combined by CDR3 protein, so each entry shows the most common genes and DNA. What appears here as the V and J calls and clone size reflects TCRdb's work, not the paper's. The sample table holds more than 500,000 distinct CDR3 sequences, of which 15% to 20% were seen once. The ten most abundant clones make up 3.8% of the sample.

V and J are trimmed by 3 bases and 2 bases, and the gene matches miss 12 bases of the junction. CDR1 DFQATT and CDR2 SNEGSKA were looked up in the germline V gene (reference sequence). Counted from cysteine to phenylalanine, this CDR3 has 17 amino acids. CDR3 DNA is the only sequence kept; it has 51 bases, read in frame from the first base. A patient counted as having stable Graves' hyperthyroidism if no progression to ophthalmopathy occurred over 18 months of follow-up. Hyperthyroidism patients were newly diagnosed, had a disease duration of under 2 months, and were aged 18 to 65 years. Exclusion was applied to patients with uncontrolled infections, other autoimmune diseases, pregnancy or lactation. Diagnoses relied on clinical symptoms, serum thyroxine and TRAb, thyroid ultrasound and orbital computed tomography. PBMCs were isolated from 7.5 to 10 ml of fresh peripheral blood by Ficoll-Paque density gradient centrifugation. Total RNA was extracted using Trizol reagent, and RNA quality was assessed on an Agilent 2100 Bioanalyzer.

This clonotype was sampled from a woman aged 25 to 39 with Graves' hyperthyroidism. Specimen: blood. The chain couples TRBV20-1 to TRBJ2-3; 9 junctional bases match TRBD2. The nucleotide sequence reads as follows: TGCAGTGCTAGGTCTAGCGGGATTTGGCACAACACAGATACGCAGTATTTT. It encodes CSARSSGIWHNTDTQYF.